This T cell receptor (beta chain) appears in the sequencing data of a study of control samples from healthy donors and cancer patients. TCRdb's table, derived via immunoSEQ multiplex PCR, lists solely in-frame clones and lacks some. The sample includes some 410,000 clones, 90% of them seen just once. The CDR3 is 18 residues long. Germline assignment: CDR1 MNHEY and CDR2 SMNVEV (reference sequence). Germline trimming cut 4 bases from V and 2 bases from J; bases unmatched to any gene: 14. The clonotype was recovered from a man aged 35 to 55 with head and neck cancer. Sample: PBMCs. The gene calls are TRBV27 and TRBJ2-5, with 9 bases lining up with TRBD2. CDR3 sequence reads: CASSSRVRRSGRQETQYF. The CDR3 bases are TGTGCCAGCAGTTCACGCGTAAGACGTAGCGGGAGACAAGAGACCCAGTACTTC.